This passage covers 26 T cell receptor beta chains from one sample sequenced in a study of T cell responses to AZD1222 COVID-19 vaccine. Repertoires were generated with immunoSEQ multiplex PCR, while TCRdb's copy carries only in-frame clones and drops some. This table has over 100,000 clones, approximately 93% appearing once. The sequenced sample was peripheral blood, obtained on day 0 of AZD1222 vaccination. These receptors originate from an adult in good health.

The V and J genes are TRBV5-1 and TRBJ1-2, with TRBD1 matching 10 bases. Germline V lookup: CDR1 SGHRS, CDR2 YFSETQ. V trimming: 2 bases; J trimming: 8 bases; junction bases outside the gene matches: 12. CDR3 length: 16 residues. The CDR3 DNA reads TGCGCCAGCAGCTTCATTGACAGGGGGCCAAAAGGAGGCTACACCTTC. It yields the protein CASSFIDRGPKGGYTF.

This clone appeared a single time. The CDR3: CASKFGLAGENTGELFF. For the CDR3, the DNA is TGTGCCAGCAAGTTCGGACTAGCGGGGGAGAACACCGGGGAGCTGTTTTTT. V usage is TRBV2 and J usage is TRBJ2-2; 13 nucleotides align to TRBD2. The CDR3 has 17 amino acids. The V and J ends lost 7 bases and 1 base, in that order; junction bases with no gene match: 6. Germline assignment: CDR1 SNHLY and CDR2 FYNNEI. Full variable domain (rest looked up from reference TRBV2 and TRBJ2-2): EPEVTQTPSHQVTQMGQEVILRCVPISNHLYFYWYRQILGQKVEFLVSFYNNEISEKSEIFDDQFSVERPDGSNFTLKIRSTKLEDSAMYFCASKFGLAGENTGELFFGEGSRLTVL.

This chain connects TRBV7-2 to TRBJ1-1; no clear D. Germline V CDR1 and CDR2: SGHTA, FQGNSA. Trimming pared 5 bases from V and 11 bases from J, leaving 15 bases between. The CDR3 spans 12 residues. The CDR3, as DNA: TGTGCCAGCAGCCCCTCCCGGGGTACGGCTTTCTTT. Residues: CASSPSRGTAFF.

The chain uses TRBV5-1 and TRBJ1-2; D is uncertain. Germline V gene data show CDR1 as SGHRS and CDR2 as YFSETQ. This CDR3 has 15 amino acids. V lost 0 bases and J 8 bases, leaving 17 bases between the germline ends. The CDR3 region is CASSLAGFQGMGYTF. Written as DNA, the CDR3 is TGCGCCAGCAGCTTGGCCGGATTTCAAGGGATGGGCTACACCTTC. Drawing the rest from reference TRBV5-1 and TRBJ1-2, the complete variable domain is KAGVTQTPRYLIKTRGQQVTLSCSPISGHRSVSWYQQTPGQGLQFLFEYFSETQRNKGNFPGRFSGRQFSNSRSEMNVSTLELGDSALYLCASSLAGFQGMGYTFGSGTRLTVV.

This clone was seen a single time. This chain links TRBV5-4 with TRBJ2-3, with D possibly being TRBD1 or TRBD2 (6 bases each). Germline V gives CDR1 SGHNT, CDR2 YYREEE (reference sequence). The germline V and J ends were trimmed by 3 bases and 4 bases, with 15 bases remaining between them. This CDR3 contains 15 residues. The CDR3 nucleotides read TGTGCCAGCAGCTCAGACTGGGGGGCGGCAGATACGCAGTATTTT. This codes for CASSSDWGAADTQYF.

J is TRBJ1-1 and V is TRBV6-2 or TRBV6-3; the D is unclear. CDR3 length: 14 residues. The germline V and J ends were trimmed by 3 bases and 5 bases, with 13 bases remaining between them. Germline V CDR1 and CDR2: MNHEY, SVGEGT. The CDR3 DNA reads TGTGCCAGCAGTTATCACGAGCCGGGGACTGAAGCTTTCTTT. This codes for CASSYHEPGTEAFF.

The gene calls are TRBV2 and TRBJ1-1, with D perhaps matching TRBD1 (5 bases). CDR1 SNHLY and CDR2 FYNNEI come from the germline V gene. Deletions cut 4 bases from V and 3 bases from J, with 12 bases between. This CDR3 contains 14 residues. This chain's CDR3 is CASSGPRGDTEAFF. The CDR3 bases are TGTGCCAGCAGTGGGCCGCGGGGGGACACTGAAGCTTTCTTT.

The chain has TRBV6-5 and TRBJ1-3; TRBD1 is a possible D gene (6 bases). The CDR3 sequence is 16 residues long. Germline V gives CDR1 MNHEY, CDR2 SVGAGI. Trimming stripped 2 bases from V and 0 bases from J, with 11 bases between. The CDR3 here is CASSYRLDSSGNTIYF. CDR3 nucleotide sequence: TGTGCCAGCAGTTACAGGCTGGACAGCTCTGGAAACACCATATATTTT.

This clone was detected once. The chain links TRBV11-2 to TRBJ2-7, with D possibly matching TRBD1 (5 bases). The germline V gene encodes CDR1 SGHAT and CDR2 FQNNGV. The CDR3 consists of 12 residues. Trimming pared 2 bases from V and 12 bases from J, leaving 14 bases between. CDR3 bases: TGTGCCAGCAGCTTAATGCAGGGATCAGGGTACTTC. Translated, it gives CASSLMQGSGYF.

For the CDR3, the DNA is TGCGCCAGCAGCTTGGGAGGGACCTTCGCTGAAGCTTTCTTT. Amino acids: CASSLGGTFAEAFF. The chain is built from TRBV5-1 and TRBJ1-1, with D possibly TRBD1 on 5 matching bases. V shed 0 bases and J shed 6 bases, with 12 bases lying between them. The CDR3 runs 14 residues. In germline, CDR1 is SGHRS, CDR2 YFSETQ.

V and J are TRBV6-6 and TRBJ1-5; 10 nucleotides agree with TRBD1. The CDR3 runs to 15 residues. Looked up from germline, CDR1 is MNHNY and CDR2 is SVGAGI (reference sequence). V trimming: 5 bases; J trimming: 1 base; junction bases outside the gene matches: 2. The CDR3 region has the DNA TGTGCCAGCAGTGGACAGGGGGGGAGCAATCAGCCCCAGCATTTT. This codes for CASSGQGGSNQPQHF.

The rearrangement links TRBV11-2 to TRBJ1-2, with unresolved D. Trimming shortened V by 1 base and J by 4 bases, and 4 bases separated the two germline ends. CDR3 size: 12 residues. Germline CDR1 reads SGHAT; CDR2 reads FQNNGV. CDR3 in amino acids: CASSLGGYGYTF. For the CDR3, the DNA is TGTGCCAGCAGCTTAGGCGGCTATGGCTACACCTTC.

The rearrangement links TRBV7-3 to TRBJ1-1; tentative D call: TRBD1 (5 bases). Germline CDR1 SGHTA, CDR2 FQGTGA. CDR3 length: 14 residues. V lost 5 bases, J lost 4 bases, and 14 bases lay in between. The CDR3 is CASSPLGGSTEAFF. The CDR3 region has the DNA TGTGCCAGCAGCCCACTGGGGGGGAGCACTGAAGCTTTCTTT. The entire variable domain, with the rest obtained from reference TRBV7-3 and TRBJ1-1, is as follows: GAGVSQTPSNKVTEKGKYVELRCDPISGHTALYWYRQSLGQGPEFLIYFQGTGAADDSGLPNDRFFAVRPEGSVSTLKIQRTERGDSAVYLCASSPLGGSTEAFFGQGTRLTVV.

In DNA, the CDR3 is TGTGCCAGCAGTTTCCTCCGGGACGAGCCCTACAATGAGCAGTTCTTC. Amino acids: CASSFLRDEPYNEQFF. The chain combines TRBV27 with TRBJ2-1; D may be TRBD1 or TRBD2 (5 bases each). The CDR3 spans 16 residues. Between the trimmed V and J ends, which lost 3 bases and 2 bases, there was a span of 14 bases. Germline values: CDR1 MNHEY, CDR2 SMNVEV (reference sequence).

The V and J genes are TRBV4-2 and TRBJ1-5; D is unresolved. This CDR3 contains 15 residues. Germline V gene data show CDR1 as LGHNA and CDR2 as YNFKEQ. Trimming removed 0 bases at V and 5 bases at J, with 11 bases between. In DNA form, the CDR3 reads TGTGCCAGCAGCCAAGATCGGCATGGGGATCAGCCCCAGCATTTT. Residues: CASSQDRHGDQPQHF.

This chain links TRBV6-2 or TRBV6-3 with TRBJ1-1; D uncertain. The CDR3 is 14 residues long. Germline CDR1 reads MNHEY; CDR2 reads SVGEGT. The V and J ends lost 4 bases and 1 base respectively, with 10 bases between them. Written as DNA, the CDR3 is TGTGCCAGCAGTTTCCTGGACGGGAACACTGAAGCTTTCTTT. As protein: CASSFLDGNTEAFF.

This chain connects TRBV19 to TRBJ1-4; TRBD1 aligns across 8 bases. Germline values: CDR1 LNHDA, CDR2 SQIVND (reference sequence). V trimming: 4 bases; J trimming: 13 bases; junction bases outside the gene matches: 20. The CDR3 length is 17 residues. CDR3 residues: CASSTGGQLMRALPLFF. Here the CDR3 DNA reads TGTGCCAGTAGTACAGGGGGCCAACTAATGAGGGCCCTCCCACTGTTTTTT.

CDR3 bases: TGTGCCAGCAGTTACGACAGGGCGAATGAAAAACTGTTTTTT. Translation gives CASSYDRANEKLFF. V usage is TRBV6-2 or TRBV6-3 and J usage is TRBJ1-4, with 7 bases aligning to TRBD1. The germline V gene encodes CDR1 MNHEY and CDR2 SVGEGT. Germline trimming cut 2 bases from V and 5 bases from J; bases unmatched to any gene: 2. This CDR3 contains 14 residues.

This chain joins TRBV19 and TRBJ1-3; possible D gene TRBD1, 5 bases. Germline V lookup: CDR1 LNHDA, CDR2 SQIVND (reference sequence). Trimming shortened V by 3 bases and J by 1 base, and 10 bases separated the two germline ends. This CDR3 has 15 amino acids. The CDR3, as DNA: TGTGCCAGTAGTATTGACAGAATATCTGGAAACACCATATATTTT. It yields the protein CASSIDRISGNTIYF. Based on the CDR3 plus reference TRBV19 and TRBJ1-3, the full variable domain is DGGITQSPKYLFRKEGQNVTLSCEQNLNHDAMYWYRQDPGQGLRLIYYSQIVNDFQKGDIAEGYSVSREKKESFPLTVTSAQKNPTAFYLCASSIDRISGNTIYFGEGSWLTVV.

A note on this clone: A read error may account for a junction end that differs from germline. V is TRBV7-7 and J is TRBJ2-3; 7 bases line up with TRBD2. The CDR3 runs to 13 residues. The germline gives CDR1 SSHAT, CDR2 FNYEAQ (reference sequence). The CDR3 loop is CASSFGEGDTQYF. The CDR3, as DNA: TGTGCTAGCAGCTTCGGGGAGGGAGATACGCAGTATTTT.

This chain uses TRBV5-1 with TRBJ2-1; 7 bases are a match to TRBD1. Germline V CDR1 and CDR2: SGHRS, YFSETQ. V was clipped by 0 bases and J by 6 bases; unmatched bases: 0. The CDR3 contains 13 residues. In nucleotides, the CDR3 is TGCGCCAGCAGCTTGGACAGGGGCAATGAGCAGTTCTTC. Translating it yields CASSLDRGNEQFF.

In DNA form, the CDR3 reads TGTGCCAGCAGCAAGAGCGGGGGGGACGGAGAAAAACTGTTTTTT. As protein: CASSKSGGDGEKLFF. The chain employs TRBV5-4 and TRBJ1-4; maybe TRBD1 (5 bases). CDR3 size: 15 residues. V was trimmed by 4 bases and J by 8 bases, leaving 18 bases between them. Germline V CDR1 and CDR2: SGHNT, YYREEE (reference sequence). The complete variable domain, with remaining parts taken from reference TRBV5-4 and TRBJ1-4, reads ETGVTQSPTHLIKTRGQQVTLRCSSQSGHNTVSWYQQALGQGPQFIFQYYREEENGRGNFPPRFSGLQFPNYSSELNVNALELDDSALYLCASSKSGGDGEKLFFGSGTQLSVL.

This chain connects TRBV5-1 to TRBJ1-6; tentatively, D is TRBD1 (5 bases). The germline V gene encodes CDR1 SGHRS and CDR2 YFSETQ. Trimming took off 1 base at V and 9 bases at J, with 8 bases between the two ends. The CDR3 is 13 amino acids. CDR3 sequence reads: CASSLLGGSPLHF. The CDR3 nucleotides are TGCGCCAGCAGCTTGCTGGGGGGTTCACCCCTCCACTTT.

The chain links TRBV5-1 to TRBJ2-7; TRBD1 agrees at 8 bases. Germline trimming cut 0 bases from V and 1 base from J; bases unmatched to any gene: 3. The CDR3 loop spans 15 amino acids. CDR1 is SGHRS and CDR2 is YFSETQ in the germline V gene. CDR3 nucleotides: TGCGCCAGCAGCTTGGGACAGGGGTATTCCTACGAGCAGTACTTC. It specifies CASSLGQGYSYEQYF.

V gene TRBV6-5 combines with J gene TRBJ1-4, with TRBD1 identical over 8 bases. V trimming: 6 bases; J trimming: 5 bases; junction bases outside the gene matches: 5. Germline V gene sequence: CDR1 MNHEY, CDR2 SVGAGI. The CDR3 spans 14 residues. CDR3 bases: TGTGCCAGCAGCAAACAGGGGGGAAATGAAAAACTGTTTTTT. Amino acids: CASSKQGGNEKLFF.

Here the CDR3 DNA reads TGTGCCAGCAGTTCTGGGGTGGAGACCCAGTACTTC. It encodes CASSSGVETQYF. V is TRBV28 and J is TRBJ2-5; D uncertain. The CDR3 length is 12 residues. Germline values: CDR1 MDHEN, CDR2 SYDVKM. Trimming left V 4 bases short and J 5 bases short, with 8 bases between.